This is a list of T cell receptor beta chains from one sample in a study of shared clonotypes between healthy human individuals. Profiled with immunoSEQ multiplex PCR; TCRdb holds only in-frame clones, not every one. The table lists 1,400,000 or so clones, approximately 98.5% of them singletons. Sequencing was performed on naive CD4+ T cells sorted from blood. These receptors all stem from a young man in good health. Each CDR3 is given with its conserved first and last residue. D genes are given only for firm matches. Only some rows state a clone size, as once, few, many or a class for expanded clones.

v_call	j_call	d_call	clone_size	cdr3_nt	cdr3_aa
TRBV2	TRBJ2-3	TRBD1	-	TGTGCCAGCAGCCCCGACAGGGATAGCACAGATACGCAGTATTTT	CASSPDRDSTDTQYF
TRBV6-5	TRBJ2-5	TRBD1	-	TGTGCCAGCAGTTATAACAGGGGGCAAGAGACCCAGTACTTC	CASSYNRGQETQYF
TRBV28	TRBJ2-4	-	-	TGTGCCAGCAGTTTTCCGGGGACCAAAAACATTCAGTACTTC	CASSFPGTKNIQYF
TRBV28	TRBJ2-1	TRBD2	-	TGTGCCAGCAGTTTTTGGGGGGGCAATGAGCAGTTCTTC	CASSFWGGNEQFF
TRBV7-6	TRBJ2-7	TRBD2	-	TGTGCCAGCAGCTTAGCGGGCGGGAGGGGTTCGGACTACGAGCAGTACTTC	CASSLAGGRGSDYEQYF
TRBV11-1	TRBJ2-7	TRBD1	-	TGTGCCAGCAGCCCTCTCGGGACAGGGTCCGAGCAGTACTTC	CASSPLGTGSEQYF
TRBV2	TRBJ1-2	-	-	TGTGCCAGCAGCAACCTTAAAGGGAGCGGCTACACCTTC	CASSNLKGSGYTF
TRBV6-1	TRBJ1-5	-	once	TGTGCCAGCACTTCAGGGACACCCTATCAGCCCCAGCATTTT	CASTSGTPYQPQHF
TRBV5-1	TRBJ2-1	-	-	TGCGCCAGCAGCCTGGGGTCGGGGCAGGGGTACAATGAGCAGTTCTTC	CASSLGSGQGYNEQFF
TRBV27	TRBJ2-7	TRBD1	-	TGTGCCAGCAGTTTAAACAGGGGATCCTACGAGCAGTACTTC	CASSLNRGSYEQYF
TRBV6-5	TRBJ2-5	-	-	TGTGCCAGCAGTTACTCGTTCAGGGGAGATGAGACCCAGTACTTC	CASSYSFRGDETQYF
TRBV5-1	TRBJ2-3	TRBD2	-	TGCGCCAGCAGACCGACTAGCGGGAGCACAGATACGCAGTATTTT	CASRPTSGSTDTQYF
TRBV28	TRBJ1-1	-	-	TGTGCCAGCAGTTTGGCGGGGGTAGACACTGAAGCTTTCTTT	CASSLAGVDTEAFF
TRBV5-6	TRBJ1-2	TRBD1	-	TGTGCCAGCAGCCCGCCGGGACAGGGATCTAACTATGGCTACACCTTC	CASSPPGQGSNYGYTF
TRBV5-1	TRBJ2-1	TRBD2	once	TGCGCCAGCAGCTTCCCTAGCGGAGAGTTTTACAATGAGCAGTTCTTC	CASSFPSGEFYNEQFF
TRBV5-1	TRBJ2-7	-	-	TGCGCCAGCAGCTTGAGTCGGACCTACGAGCAGTACTTC	CASSLSRTYEQYF
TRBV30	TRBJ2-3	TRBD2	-	TGTGCCTGGACCCTAGGACTAGCGGGTTCCCTCACAGATACGCAGTATTTT	CAWTLGLAGSLTDTQYF
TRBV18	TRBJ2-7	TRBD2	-	TGTGCCAGCTCACCTGGCGGGAGGGCCTTATACGAGCAGTACTTC	CASSPGGRALYEQYF
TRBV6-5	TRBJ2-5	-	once	TGTGCCAGCGTCGGCAGGGACCAAGAGACCCAGTACTTC	CASVGRDQETQYF
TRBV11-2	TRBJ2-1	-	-	TGTGCCAGCAGCCGGGAGTCGAGCTCCTACAATGAGCAGTTCTTC	CASSRESSSYNEQFF
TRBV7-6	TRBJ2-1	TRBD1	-	TGTGCCAGCAGCTTAGGGAAGACAGGGGGGCAGTTCTTC	CASSLGKTGGQFF
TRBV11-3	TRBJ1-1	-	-	TGTGCCAGCAGCACTGACGGACAGAACACTGAAGCTTTCTTT	CASSTDGQNTEAFF
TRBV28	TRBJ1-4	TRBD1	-	TGTGCCAGCAGTTTATTAGAGTTTAGAACAGGGGGAAGGCGCGGGGATGAAAAACTGTTTTTT	CASSLLEFRTGGRRGDEKLFF
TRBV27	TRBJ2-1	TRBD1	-	TGTGCCAGCAGTTTGTTTGCCCTACAGGGGTACAATGAGCAGTTCTTC	CASSLFALQGYNEQFF
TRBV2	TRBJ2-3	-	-	TGTGCCAGCACCGTTGTGGGGATTTACAGCACAGATACGCAGTATTTT	CASTVVGIYSTDTQYF
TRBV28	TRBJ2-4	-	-	TGTGCCAGCAGTTCACCCCGGATTCAGTACTTC	CASSSPRIQYF
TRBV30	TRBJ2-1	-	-	TGTGCCTGGACTCTGGTAGTATACAATGAGCAGTTCTTC	CAWTLVVYNEQFF
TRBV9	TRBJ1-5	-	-	TGTGCCAGCTTCTTCATGAGCAATCAGCCCCAGCATTTT	CASFFMSNQPQHF
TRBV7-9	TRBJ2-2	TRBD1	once	TGTGCCAGCAGGGACAGGGGTTCAGCTACGAACACCGGGGAGCTGTTTTTT	CASRDRGSATNTGELFF
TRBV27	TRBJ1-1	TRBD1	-	TGTGCCAGCAGTTTGAGGACAGGGGGAACTGAAGCTTTCTTT	CASSLRTGGTEAFF
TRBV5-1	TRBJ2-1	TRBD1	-	TGCGCCAGCAGCGACACCGGGACAGGGGTCAATGAGCAGTTCTTC	CASSDTGTGVNEQFF
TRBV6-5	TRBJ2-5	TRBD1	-	TGTGCCAGCAGTTACTCGACAGGGATCGCCGAGACCCAGTACTTC	CASSYSTGIAETQYF